The 23 T cell receptor beta chains given below trace back to one sample, sequenced in a study of blood T cell repertoires in COVID-19. Measured with immunoSEQ multiplex PCR; TCRdb has only the in-frame clones, and not every one. In the table there are roughly 53,000 clones, around 83% of which are singletons. Sequenced sample: peripheral blood. The source of these receptors is a man in his forties or fifties with active COVID-19.

V gene TRBV5-8 combines with J gene TRBJ2-1; no clear D gene. The V gene's germline CDR1 is SGHTS and CDR2 YDEGEE. CDR3 size: 15 residues. Trimming pared 0 bases from V and 0 bases from J, leaving 7 bases between. The CDR3 is CASSLDPSSYNEQFF. The CDR3 coding sequence is TGTGCCAGCAGCTTGGATCCCAGCTCCTACAATGAGCAGTTCTTC.

The rearrangement uses TRBV30 and TRBJ1-2; TRBD1 agrees at 7 bases. V dropped 3 bases and J dropped 0; count of bases not matched to a gene: 13. This CDR3 contains 17 residues. Germline values: CDR1 GTSNPN, CDR2 SVGIG (reference sequence). CDR3 DNA: TGTGCCTGGAGGGGTCGGGGCGAAGACAGGGCTAACTATGGCTACACCTTC. Translating gives CAWRGRGEDRANYGYTF.

This sequence joins TRBV28 and TRBJ2-3, with 9 positions matching TRBD2. V shed 4 bases and J 2 bases; nucleotides not matched to a gene: 10. The CDR3 covers 17 residues. Germline CDR1 MDHEN, CDR2 SYDVKM. The CDR3 protein is CASSWGGSGSNTDTQYF. CDR3 sequence (DNA): TGTGCCAGCAGTTGGGGGGGTAGCGGGAGTAACACAGATACGCAGTATTTT.

This clone has just a few counts. The J gene is TRBJ1-1, the V gene TRBV10-3; possible D gene TRBD1, 6 bases. CDR3 length: 14 residues. V was pared by 8 bases and J by 0 bases, with 13 bases between. Germline CDR1 and CDR2: ENHRY and SYGVKD. CDR3 region: CAIGSGTMNTEAFF. CDR3 nucleotide sequence: TGTGCCATCGGATCCGGGACAATGAACACTGAAGCTTTCTTT.

The V call is TRBV5-1, the J call TRBJ2-1, with D unresolved. Germline V gene sequence: CDR1 SGHRS, CDR2 YFSETQ. The CDR3 has 13 amino acids. The ends were cut back, 0 bases at V and 5 bases at J, with 6 bases in the middle. CDR3 region: CASSLDYNNEQFF. The DNA of the CDR3 is TGCGCCAGCAGCTTGGACTATAACAATGAGCAGTTCTTC.

The rearrangement uses TRBV6-2 or TRBV6-3 and TRBJ1-4; 7 bases map to TRBD1. This CDR3 comprises 16 residues. Germline CDR1 and CDR2: MNHEY and SVGEGT. V gave up 2 bases and J gave up 2 bases; unmatched junction bases: 5. In DNA, the CDR3 is TGTGCCAGCAGTTACCTCAGGGGGATGACTAATGAAAAACTGTTTTTT. Protein product: CASSYLRGMTNEKLFF.

The rearrangement links TRBV5-1 to TRBJ2-3, with 10 bases aligning to TRBD2. V dropped 0 bases and J dropped 5; count of bases not matched to a gene: 6. Germline V gives CDR1 SGHRS, CDR2 YFSETQ. The CDR3 has 16 amino acids. CDR3: CASSLGLAGEGDTQYF. The DNA for the CDR3 is TGCGCCAGCAGCTTGGGCCTAGCGGGAGAAGGAGATACGCAGTATTTT.

V and J are TRBV28 and TRBJ1-1; 9 bases match TRBD1. Germline values: CDR1 MDHEN, CDR2 SYDVKM. This CDR3 has 14 amino acids. The J segment lost 4 bases and the V segment lost 7 bases, leaving 7 bases of the junction unmatched. The CDR3 region has the DNA TGTGCCAGCAAGAAAAGGACAGGGGTCACTGAAGCTTTCTTT. Translated, it gives CASKKRTGVTEAFF.

V gene TRBV7-8 combines with J gene TRBJ2-6; D is ambiguous. Trimming stripped 1 base from V and 4 bases from J, with 2 bases between. The CDR3 loop spans 13 amino acids. Looked up from germline, CDR1 is SGHVS and CDR2 is FQNEAQ. CDR3: CASSLVGANVLTF. CDR3 nucleotides: TGTGCCAGCAGCTTAGTAGGGGCCAACGTCCTGACTTTC. The entire variable domain, with the rest obtained from reference TRBV7-8 and TRBJ2-6, is as follows: GAGVSQSPRYKVAKRGQDVALRCDPISGHVSLFWYQQALGQGPEFLTYFQNEAQLDKSGLPSDRFFAERPEGSVSTLKIQRTQQEDSAVYLCASSLVGANVLTFGAGSRLTVL.

The V gene is TRBV28, the J gene TRBJ2-2, with D possibly TRBD1 on 6 matching bases. Germline values: CDR1 MDHEN, CDR2 SYDVKM. There are 16 residues in the CDR3. The germline V and J ends were trimmed by 1 base and 4 bases, with 13 bases remaining between them. The DNA of the CDR3 is TGTGCCAGCAGTTTATTTGGGGCAGGGGCCACCGGGGAGCTGTTTTTT. Its protein product is CASSLFGAGATGELFF.

The chain uses TRBV15 and TRBJ1-6, with TRBD1 matching over 9 bases. The CDR3 runs to 17 residues. V gave up 2 bases and J gave up 6 bases; unmatched junction bases: 8. Germline CDR1 is LNHNV and CDR2 is YYDKDF (reference sequence). In DNA form, the CDR3 reads TGTGCCACCAGCAGAACAACAGGGGGCTCAAGTAATTCACCCCTCCACTTT. This gives the protein CATSRTTGGSSNSPLHF.

The chain carries TRBV15 and TRBJ2-7, with TRBD1 matching 9 bases. V shed 1 base and J 3 bases; nucleotides not matched to a gene: 1. The CDR3 is 14 residues long. The V gene's germline CDR1 is LNHNV and CDR2 YYDKDF (reference sequence). The CDR3 DNA is TGTGCCACCAGCAGAGGGGGACAGGGCTACGAGCAGTACTTC. Translated: CATSRGGQGYEQYF.

In its sample, this clone was seen a few times. The CDR3 protein is CASSFIGTGGEKLFF. CDR3 coding DNA: TGTGCCAGCAGTTTTATAGGGACAGGGGGCGAAAAACTGTTTTTT. The chain recombines TRBV27 with TRBJ1-4; 12 bases are a match to TRBD1. Germline V gene lookup returns CDR1 MNHEY and CDR2 SMNVEV (reference sequence). CDR3 length equals 15 residues. V shed 3 bases and J 8 bases; nucleotides not matched to a gene: 4.

This clone turned up a few times. The chain combines TRBV28 with TRBJ1-6; TRBD1 is a possible D gene (5 bases). V was trimmed by 6 bases and J by 8 bases, leaving 11 bases between them. Germline CDR1 reads MDHEN; CDR2 reads SYDVKM. This CDR3 has 13 amino acids. This CDR3 is CASREAGYSPLHF. The CDR3 nucleotides read TGTGCCAGCAGGGAAGCAGGGTATTCACCCCTCCACTTT.

The table lists this clone with a few counts. The chain couples TRBV5-1 to TRBJ1-2; no definite D call. Germline loops: CDR1 SGHRS, CDR2 YFSETQ. The CDR3 contains 16 residues. V dropped 0 bases and J dropped 4 bases, with 16 bases sitting between them. This CDR3 is CASSLAVGEEGYGYTF. The CDR3 DNA reads as TGCGCCAGCAGCTTGGCCGTTGGGGAAGAGGGCTATGGCTACACCTTC. Looking up the rest from reference TRBV5-1 and TRBJ1-2 gives the full variable domain: KAGVTQTPRYLIKTRGQQVTLSCSPISGHRSVSWYQQTPGQGLQFLFEYFSETQRNKGNFPGRFSGRQFSNSRSEMNVSTLELGDSALYLCASSLAVGEEGYGYTFGSGTRLTVV.

The gene calls are TRBV7-8 and TRBJ1-1; possible D gene TRBD1, 6 bases. With 0 bases removed from V and 4 bases from J, the gap between germline ends came to 9 bases. This CDR3 is built from 14 residues. Germline V gives CDR1 SGHVS, CDR2 FQNEAQ. The CDR3 DNA sequence: TGTGCCAGCAGCTTAGCAGGGGGAGTCACTGAAGCTTTCTTT. The encoded protein is CASSLAGGVTEAFF.

V and J are TRBV18 and TRBJ1-1; D possibly corresponds to TRBD1 (5 bases). This CDR3 contains 15 residues. Per the germline V gene, CDR1 is KGHSH and CDR2 is LQKENI. Trimming took off 6 bases at V and 5 bases at J, with 19 bases between the two ends. The CDR3 region has the DNA TGTGCCAGCTCTCCTGGACAAGCCCAAACTACTGAAGCTTTCTTT. Protein product: CASSPGQAQTTEAFF.

The chain couples TRBV6-5 to TRBJ1-1; D is ambiguous. The germline gives CDR1 MNHEY, CDR2 SVGAGI. Trimming shortened V by 7 bases and J by 7 bases, and 19 bases separated the two germline ends. This CDR3 region has 14 residues. This CDR3 is CASTRGGGISEAFF. CDR3 bases: TGTGCCAGCACTCGCGGAGGTGGAATAAGTGAAGCTTTCTTT.

The chain joins TRBV4-1 to TRBJ2-7, with 11 bases aligning to TRBD2. The CDR3 has 15 residues. V was clipped by 3 bases and J by 5 bases; unmatched bases: 6. Per germline, CDR1 MGHRA and CDR2 YSYEKL. Here the CDR3 reads CASSHTSGSLNEQYF. Written as DNA, the CDR3 is TGCGCCAGCAGCCACACTAGCGGGAGTTTGAACGAGCAGTACTTC.

The chain employs TRBV9 and TRBJ1-4, with 10 bases fitting TRBD1. CDR1 SGDLS and CDR2 YYNGEE come from the germline V gene. The CDR3 has 16 amino acids. The trim removed 0 bases at V and 5 bases at J, leaving 4 bases unmatched. CDR3 residues: CASSVAPGQGNEKLFF. The CDR3 nucleotides are TGTGCCAGCAGCGTAGCACCGGGACAGGGGAATGAAAAACTGTTTTTT.

The V and J genes are TRBV10-3 and TRBJ2-5; 10 bases line up with TRBD1. The germline V gene encodes CDR1 ENHRY and CDR2 SYGVKD. CDR3 length: 16 residues. V shed 3 bases and J 4 bases; nucleotides not matched to a gene: 8. The CDR3 DNA reads TGTGCCATCAGTGATATCCGAGGACAGGGGGGAGAGACCCAGTACTTC. Protein sequence: CAISDIRGQGGETQYF.

This chain joins TRBV3-1 (or the pseudogene TRBV3-2) and TRBJ2-5, with a weak D call TRBD2 (5 bases). The CDR3 length is 15 residues. Germline CDR1 is LGHDT and CDR2 is YNNKEL (reference sequence). V was pared by 4 bases and J by 10 bases, with 22 bases between. The CDR3, as DNA: TGTGCCAGCAGCCTGGCTGACTCACCACAGAGGGTCCAGTACTTC. It is translated as CASSLADSPQRVQYF.

The chain links TRBV27 to TRBJ2-7; 7 bases align to TRBD1. CDR3 length: 16 residues. Looked up from germline, CDR1 is MNHEY and CDR2 is SMNVEV (reference sequence). The V and J ends lost 3 bases and 3 bases, in that order; junction bases with no gene match: 11. The CDR3 DNA reads as TGTGCCAGCAGTTTCGCCGGGACAAGGGGGCTCTACGAGCAGTACTTC. It codes for CASSFAGTRGLYEQYF.